This TCR beta chain originates from a study of molecular identifiers for immune sequencing clone quantification. TCRdb reprocessed the PCR reads with MiXCR, giving one entry per CDR3 protein. In the table there are 490,000 or so distinct CDR3 sequences, around 21% of which are singletons. As concerns this clonotype: Its target is unknown.

V dropped 4 bases and J dropped 1 base, with 11 bases sitting between them. This CDR3 is built from 15 residues. Germline assignment: CDR1 SEHNR and CDR2 FQNEAQ (reference sequence). Study-wide points: Clone sizes could be underestimated for highly expanded clones when identical TCR molecules share a barcode.

Sequenced: naive CD8+ T cells from blood, with Jurkat cell RNA spiked in. Subset specified: FACS-sorted CD8+CD4-CCR7+CD45RA+ naive T cells. This TCR came from a human donor in good health. Some libraries in this study had Jurkat cell RNA spiked in. V usage is TRBV7-9 and J usage is TRBJ2-4, with D possibly TRBD2 on 5 matching bases. DNA for the CDR3: TGTGCCAGCAGCTGGGCCGGGGAGGCCAAAAACATTCAGTACTTC. Its translation is CASSWAGEAKNIQYF.